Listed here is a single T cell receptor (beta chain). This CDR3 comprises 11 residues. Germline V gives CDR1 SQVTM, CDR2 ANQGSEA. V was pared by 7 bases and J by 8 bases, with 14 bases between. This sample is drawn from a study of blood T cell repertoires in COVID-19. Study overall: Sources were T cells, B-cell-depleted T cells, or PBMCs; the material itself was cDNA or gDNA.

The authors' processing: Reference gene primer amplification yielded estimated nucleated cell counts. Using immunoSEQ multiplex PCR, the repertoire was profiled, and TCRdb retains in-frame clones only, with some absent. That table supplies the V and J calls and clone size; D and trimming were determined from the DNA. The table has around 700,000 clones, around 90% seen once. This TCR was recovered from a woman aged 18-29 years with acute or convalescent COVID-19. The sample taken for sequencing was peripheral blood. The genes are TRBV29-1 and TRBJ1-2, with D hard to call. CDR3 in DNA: TGCAGCGCCGTCGACCAGAGGGGCTACACCTTC. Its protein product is CSAVDQRGYTF.